The 6 T cell receptor beta chains below come from one sample, sequenced in a study of persistence of HIV-infected CD4 T cells. No cognate antigen is known for these TCRs. Overlapping HIV-1 Gag 15-mer peptides at around 0.91 ug per peptide per mL were used. Memory cells lacking CD40L and CD69 with high CD45RO were sorted. The libraries were made with immunoSEQ version 4 in survey mode. TCRdb's table, derived via immunoSEQ multiplex PCR, lists solely in-frame clones and lacks some. The table includes about 40,000 clones, around three quarters detected once. The starting material was CD4+ T cells sorted from PBMCs after roughly 18-hour stimulation, obtained from a patient who received antiretroviral therapy. These receptors were taken from an adult man with HIV who was CMV-seropositive.

V is TRBV10-3 and J is TRBJ1-5, with D uncertain. From germline, CDR1 is ENHRY and CDR2 SYGVKD. This CDR3 is built from 12 residues. Trimming removed 7 bases from V and 2 bases from J, with 6 bases in between. The CDR3 sequence: CAINEGNQPQHF. The DNA for the CDR3 is TGTGCCATCAACGAGGGCAATCAGCCCCAGCATTTT.

The chain couples TRBV6-5 to TRBJ2-7; unclear D gene. The V end lost 7 bases, the J end lost 2 bases, and 12 bases lay between the germline ends. This CDR3 has 13 amino acids. Germline V gene lookup returns CDR1 MNHEY and CDR2 SVGAGI. The CDR3 reads CASMKGRAYEQYF. The CDR3 nucleotides are TGTGCCAGCATGAAGGGTCGGGCCTACGAGCAGTACTTC.

V gene TRBV9 combines with J gene TRBJ1-6; D gene ambiguous. This CDR3 is built from 16 residues. The V end was cut by 0 bases, the J end by 5 bases, with 12 bases between. Germline V gene sequence: CDR1 SGDLS, CDR2 YYNGEE. The CDR3 here is CASSVGARNDNSPLHF. For the CDR3, the DNA is TGTGCCAGCAGCGTAGGGGCCAGGAATGATAATTCACCCCTCCACTTT.

The rearrangement joins TRBV30 to TRBJ2-1; TRBD2 matches at 7 bases. V lost 0 bases and J lost 6; bases outside the gene matches: 8. Looked up from germline, CDR1 is GTSNPN and CDR2 is SVGIG (reference sequence). This CDR3 region has 15 residues. The CDR3 here is CAWSVLAGDGNEQFF. CDR3 in DNA: TGTGCCTGGAGTGTATTGGCGGGAGATGGCAATGAGCAGTTCTTC.

V usage is TRBV2 and J usage is TRBJ1-2; D call uncertain. Germline V lookup: CDR1 SNHLY, CDR2 FYNNEI. The CDR3 is made up of 15 amino acids. Deletions cut 7 bases from V and 4 bases from J, with 19 bases between. The CDR3 DNA is TGTGCCAGCAATCCGGGCACAGCAGGTCTCTATGGCTACACCTTC. This translates into CASNPGTAGLYGYTF.

This clone was seen a few times. The DNA for the CDR3 is TGTGCCAGTAGTACCAGGAATAAGGGGAATGGCTACACCTTC. Encoded protein: CASSTRNKGNGYTF. V and J are TRBV19 and TRBJ1-2, with a weak D call TRBD1 (5 bases). The CDR3 totals 14 residues. V lost 4 bases, J lost 6 bases, and 15 bases lay in between. Germline CDR1 is LNHDA and CDR2 is SQIVND (reference sequence).